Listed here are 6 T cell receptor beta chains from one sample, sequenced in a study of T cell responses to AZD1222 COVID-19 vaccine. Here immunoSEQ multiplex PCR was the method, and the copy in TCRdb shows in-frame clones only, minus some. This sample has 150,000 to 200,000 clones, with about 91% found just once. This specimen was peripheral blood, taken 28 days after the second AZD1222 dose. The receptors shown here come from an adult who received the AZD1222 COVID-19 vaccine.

Here the CDR3 DNA reads TGTGCCAGTAGTATAGAGGGAGGACAAGCCGCCACAGATACGCAGTATTTT. It yields the protein CASSIEGGQAATDTQYF. This rearrangement joins TRBV19 to TRBJ2-3; tentatively, D is TRBD2 (6 bases). Germline-derived CDR1 and CDR2 are LNHDA and SQIVND (reference sequence). Trimming cost V 0 bases and J 2 bases, with 15 bases left between them. This CDR3 spans 17 amino acids.

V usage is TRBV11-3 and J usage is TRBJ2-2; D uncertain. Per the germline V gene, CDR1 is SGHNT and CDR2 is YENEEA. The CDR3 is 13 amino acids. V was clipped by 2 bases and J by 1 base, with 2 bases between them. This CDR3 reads CASSLRNTGELFF. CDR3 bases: TGTGCCAGCAGCTTACGGAACACCGGGGAGCTGTTTTTT.

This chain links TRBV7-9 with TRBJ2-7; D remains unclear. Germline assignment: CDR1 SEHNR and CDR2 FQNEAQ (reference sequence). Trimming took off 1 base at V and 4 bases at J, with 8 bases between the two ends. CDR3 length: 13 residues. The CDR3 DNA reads TGTGCCAGCAGCTTAGTAGGGCTATACGAGCAGTACTTC. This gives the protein CASSLVGLYEQYF. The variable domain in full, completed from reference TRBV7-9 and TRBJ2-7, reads DTGVSQNPRHKITKRGQNVTFRCDPISEHNRLYWYRQTLGQGPEFLTYFQNEAQLEKSRLLSDRFSAERPKGSFSTLEIQRTEQGDSAMYLCASSLVGLYEQYFGPGTRLTVT.

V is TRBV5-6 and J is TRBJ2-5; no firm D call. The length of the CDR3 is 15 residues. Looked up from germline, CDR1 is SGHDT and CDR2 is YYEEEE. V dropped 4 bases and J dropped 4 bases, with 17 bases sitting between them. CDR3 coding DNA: TGTGCCAGCAGCGGCGCCGGGTCCCCGGGAGAGACCCAGTACTTC. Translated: CASSGAGSPGETQYF.

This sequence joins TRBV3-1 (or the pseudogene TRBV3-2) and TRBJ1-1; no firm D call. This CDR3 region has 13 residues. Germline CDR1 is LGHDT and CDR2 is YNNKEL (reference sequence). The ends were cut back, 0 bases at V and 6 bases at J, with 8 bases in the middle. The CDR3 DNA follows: TGTGCCAGCAGCCAAGAGGGCCGATCTGAAGCTTTCTTT. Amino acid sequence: CASSQEGRSEAFF.

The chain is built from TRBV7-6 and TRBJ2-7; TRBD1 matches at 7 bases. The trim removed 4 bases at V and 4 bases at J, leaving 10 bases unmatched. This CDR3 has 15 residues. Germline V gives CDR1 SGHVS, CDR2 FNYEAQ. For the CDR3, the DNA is TGTGCCAGCAGCTACGGGCCGGGACAGAATTACGAGCAGTACTTC. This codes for CASSYGPGQNYEQYF. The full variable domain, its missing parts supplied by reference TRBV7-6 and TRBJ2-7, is GAGVSQSPRYKVTKRGQDVALRCDPISGHVSLYWYRQALGQGPEFLTYFNYEAQQDKSGLPNDRFSAERPEGSISTLTIQRTEQRDSAMYRCASSYGPGQNYEQYFGPGTRLTVT.